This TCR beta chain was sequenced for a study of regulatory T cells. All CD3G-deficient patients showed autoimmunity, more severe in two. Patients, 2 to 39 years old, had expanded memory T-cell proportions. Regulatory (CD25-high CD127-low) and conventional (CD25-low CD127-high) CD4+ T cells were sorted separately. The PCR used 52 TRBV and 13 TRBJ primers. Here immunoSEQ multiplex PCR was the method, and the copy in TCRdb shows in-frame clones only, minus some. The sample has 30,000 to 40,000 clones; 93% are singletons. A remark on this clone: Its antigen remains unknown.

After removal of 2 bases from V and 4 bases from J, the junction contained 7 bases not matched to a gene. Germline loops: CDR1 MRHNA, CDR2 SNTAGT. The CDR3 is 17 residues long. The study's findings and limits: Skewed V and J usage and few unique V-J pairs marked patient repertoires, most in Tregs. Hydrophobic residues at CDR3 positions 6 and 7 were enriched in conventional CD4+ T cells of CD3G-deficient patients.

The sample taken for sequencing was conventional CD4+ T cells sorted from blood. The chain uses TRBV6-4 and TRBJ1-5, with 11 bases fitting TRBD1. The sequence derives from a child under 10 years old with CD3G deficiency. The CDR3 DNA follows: TGTGCCAGCAGTGACAAAACCGGGACAGGGGGGAATCAGCCCCAGCATTTT. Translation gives CASSDKTGTGGNQPQHF.